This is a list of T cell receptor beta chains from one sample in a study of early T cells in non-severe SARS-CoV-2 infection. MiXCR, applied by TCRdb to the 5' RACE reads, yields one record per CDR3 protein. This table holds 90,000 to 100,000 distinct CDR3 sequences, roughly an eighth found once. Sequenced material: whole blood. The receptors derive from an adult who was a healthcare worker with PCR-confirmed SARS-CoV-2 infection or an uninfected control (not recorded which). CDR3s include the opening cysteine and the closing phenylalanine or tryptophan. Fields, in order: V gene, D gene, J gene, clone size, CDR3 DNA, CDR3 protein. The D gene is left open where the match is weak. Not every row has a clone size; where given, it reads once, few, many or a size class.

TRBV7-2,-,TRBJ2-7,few,TGTGCCAGCAGCTTCAGGGGTCCCCCCTACGAGCAGTACTTC,CASSFRGPPYEQYF
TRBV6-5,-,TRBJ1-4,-,TGTGCCAGCAGTTTCGGAGGAAAACTGTTTTTT,CASSFGGKLFF
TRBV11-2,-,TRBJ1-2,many,TGTGCCAGCAGCCCCCTCGCCAGGGACGTATATGGCTACACCTTC,CASSPLARDVYGYTF
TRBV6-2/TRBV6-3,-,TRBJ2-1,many,TGTGCCAGCAGTTCCTTTCCGACAAACTACAATGAGCAGTTCTTC,CASSSFPTNYNEQFF
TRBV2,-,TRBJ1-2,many,TGTGCCAGCTTGTGGGGCTATGGCTACACCTTC,CASLWGYGYTF
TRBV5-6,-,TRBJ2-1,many,TGTGCCAGCAGCTTGCTCTATGAGCAGTTCTTC,CASSLLYEQFF
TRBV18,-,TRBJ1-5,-,TGTGCCAGCTCACCGACAAGCAATCAGCCCCAGCATTTT,CASSPTSNQPQHF
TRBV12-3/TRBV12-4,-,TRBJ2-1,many,TGTGCCAGCAGTTTAGTGGGGCAGGCCAGTCCCAGATGGTTCTTC,CASSLVGQASPRWFF
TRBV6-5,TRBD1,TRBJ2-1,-,TGTGCCAGCAGTTGGCGAGGGGGGACAGGAAATGAGCAGTTCTTC,CASSWRGGTGNEQFF
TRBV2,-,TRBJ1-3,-,TGTGCCAGCAGTGAGGAGGTCCGAGGGACTGGAAACACCATATATTTT,CASSEEVRGTGNTIYF
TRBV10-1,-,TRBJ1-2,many,TGCGCCAGCAGTGAGAGCTCTGCCCCAGACTATGGCTACACCTTC,CASSESSAPDYGYTF
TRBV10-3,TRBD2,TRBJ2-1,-,TGTGCCATCAGTGAGTCCCTGACTAGCGGCTCCTACAATGAGCAGTTCTTC,CAISESLTSGSYNEQFF
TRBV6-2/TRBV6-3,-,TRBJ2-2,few,TGTGCCAGCAGTTATACGGGGGTCACCGGGGAGCTGTTTTTT,CASSYTGVTGELFF
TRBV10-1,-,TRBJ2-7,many,TGCGCCAGCAGTGAGTCCCGGGGGGCGGTTGGCGAGCAGTACTTC,CASSESRGAVGEQYF
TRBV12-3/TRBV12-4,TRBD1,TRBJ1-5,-,TGTGCCAGCAGTCTGGGGACAGGGGGGAGTCAGCCCCAGCATTTT,CASSLGTGGSQPQHF
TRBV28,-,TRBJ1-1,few,TGTGCCAGCATCGAGGGACACACTGAAGCTTTCTTT,CASIEGHTEAFF
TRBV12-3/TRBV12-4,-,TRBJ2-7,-,TGTGCCAGCAGTTTCTATACCTCCTACGAGCAGTACTTC,CASSFYTSYEQYF
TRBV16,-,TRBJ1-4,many,TGTGCCAGCAGCCAATACAACAGGGCTGCAACTAATGAAAAACTGTTTTTT,CASSQYNRAATNEKLFF
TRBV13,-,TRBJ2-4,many,TGTGCCAGCAGCGAAACCTTCCGGGCCCAACTACCCAACATTCAGTACTTC,CASSETFRAQLPNIQYF
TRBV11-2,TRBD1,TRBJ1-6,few,TGTGCCAGCAGCAGGACAGGGAGTAGCTCACCCCTCCACTTT,CASSRTGSSSPLHF
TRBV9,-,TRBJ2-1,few,TGTGCCAGCAGCGAGGGGGGTAGGTTGTTCTTC,CASSEGGRLFF
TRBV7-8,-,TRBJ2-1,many,TGTGCCAGCAGCTTAGCGCTTACGGGAAACGACAATGAGCAGTTCTTC,CASSLALTGNDNEQFF
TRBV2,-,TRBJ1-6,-,TGTGCCAGCAGCGCCACTGATTTTGGGGCCCTCCACTTT,CASSATDFGALHF
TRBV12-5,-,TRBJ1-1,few,TGTGCTAGTGTCGGCACTGAAGCTTTCTTT,CASVGTEAFF
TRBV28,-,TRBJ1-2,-,TGTGCCAGCACCCCATCGGGCCGGGGGAACTATGGCTACACCTTC,CASTPSGRGNYGYTF
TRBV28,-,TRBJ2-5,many,TGTGCCAGCAGTTTATTTCGTAGTGAACCGGGAGAGACCCAGTACTTC,CASSLFRSEPGETQYF
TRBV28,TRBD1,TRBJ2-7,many,TGTGCCAGCAGGCCCGGGACAGGGACGTACGAGCAGTACTTC,CASRPGTGTYEQYF
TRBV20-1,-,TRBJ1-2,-,TGCAGTGCTAGCCGCGGGGCTGCCGATGGCTACACCTTC,CSASRGAADGYTF
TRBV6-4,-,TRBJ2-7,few,TGTGCCAGCAGTGACGTCGGCCCAGGCGTGGAGTACGAGCAGTACTTC,CASSDVGPGVEYEQYF
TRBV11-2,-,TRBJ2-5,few,TGTGCCAGCAGCCGAACCGCGAAGGGGCCCCTACAAGAGACCCAGTACTTC,CASSRTAKGPLQETQYF
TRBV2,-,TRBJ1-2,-,TGTGCCAGCAGGGACGCCTACTATGGCTACACCTTC,CASRDAYYGYTF
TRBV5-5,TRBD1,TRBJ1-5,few,TGTGCCAGCAGCGCTGGGACAGCTCTTAGCAATCAGCCCCAGCATTTT,CASSAGTALSNQPQHF
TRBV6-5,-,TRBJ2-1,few,TGTGCCAGCTACGGGGGGCCCAACAATGAGCAGTTCTTC,CASYGGPNNEQFF
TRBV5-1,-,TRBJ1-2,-,TGCGCCAGCAGCCGGGGCGACACCGACCATAACTATGGCTACACCTTC,CASSRGDTDHNYGYTF
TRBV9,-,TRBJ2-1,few,TGTGCCAGCAGCGTGATGGGGCCTTACAATGAGCAGTTCTTC,CASSVMGPYNEQFF